This T cell receptor (beta chain) is from a study of glioma-infiltrating T cells after dendritic cell vaccination. Study results and caveats: The cohort had few patients with full blood and tumor sets.

About this clone: Antigen specificity is unknown.

There are 16 residues in the CDR3. Germline loops: CDR1 ENHRY, CDR2 SYGVKD. Between the trimmed V and J ends, which lost 2 bases and 8 bases, there was a span of 21 bases. The primer mix had 60 V beta and 13 J beta primers. Produced via immunoSEQ multiplex PCR; TCRdb's table is partial and in-frame only. The sample yields 65,000 to 90,000 clones, roughly 82% seen once. The sequences come from blood, collected before dendritic cell vaccination. The V and J genes are TRBV10-3 and TRBJ1-1, with no clear D. This TCR came from a human donor with glioblastoma. The CDR3 DNA follows: TGTGCCATCAGTGAGCCACCCGGGTCCACGAAACGGGAAGCTTTCTTT. Amino acid sequence: CAISEPPGSTKREAFF.